Below, 8 T cell receptor beta chains from the same sample are listed, as sequenced in a study of T cell repertoires in cytomegalovirus infection. Each CDR3 protein is one row after TCRdb ran MiXCR on the reads. The sample contains about 71,000 distinct CDR3 sequences, roughly 20% of which appear only once. No antigen has been identified for these receptors. The specimen comprised CD8+ T cells from cultured PBMCs, sampled from culture after CMV antigen stimulation. The receptors were sampled from a human donor in good health (CMV status not recorded). Some clones in this sample may be carry-over from other donors' samples.

This clonotype came up many times. The chain couples TRBV29-1 to TRBJ2-2; D possibly matches TRBD1 or TRBD2 (5 bases each). This CDR3 has 12 residues. CDR1 and CDR2 (germline): SQVTM, ANQGSEA. Trimming took off 5 bases at V and 8 bases at J, with 12 bases between the two ends. This chain's CDR3 is CSVRGAGGELFF. CDR3 in DNA: TGCAGCGTTCGAGGGGCAGGAGGGGAGCTGTTTTTT.

The chain recombines TRBV7-4 with TRBJ1-3, with D possibly matching TRBD1 (5 bases). Germline loops: CDR1 SGHVT, CDR2 SQSDAQ. The V and J ends lost 11 bases and 1 base respectively, with 9 bases between them. This CDR3 has 12 residues. As DNA, the CDR3 is TGTGCCGGCCGGGGGTCTGGAAACACCATATATTTT. Protein sequence: CAGRGSGNTIYF.

The genes are TRBV4-3 and TRBJ2-3; D is ambiguous. This CDR3 has 18 amino acids. V was cut by 0 bases and J by 2 bases, with 18 bases left in between. Germline CDR1 reads LGHNA; CDR2 reads YSLEER. The CDR3 is CASSQDLRTVTYTDTQYF. CDR3 coding DNA: TGCGCCAGCAGCCAAGATCTGCGGACCGTCACCTACACAGATACGCAGTATTTT.

The rearrangement joins TRBV4-1 to TRBJ1-3, with TRBD1 as a possible D gene (5 bases). CDR1 is MGHRA, CDR2 YSYEKL, per germline. This CDR3 is 15 amino acids long. The ends were cut back, 0 bases at V and 7 bases at J, with 13 bases in the middle. The CDR3 sequence: CASSQDLGARNTIYF. In nucleotides, the CDR3 is TGCGCCAGCAGCCAAGATCTAGGGGCCCGGAACACCATATATTTT.

This chain joins TRBV4-3 and TRBJ1-1, with no clear D. Germline-derived CDR1 and CDR2 are LGHNA and YSLEER. This CDR3 has 13 residues. V lost 4 bases and J 5 bases, leaving 11 bases between the germline ends. DNA of the CDR3: TGCGCCAGCAGCCCCATCTTAGGGACTGAAGCTTTCTTT. It yields the protein CASSPILGTEAFF.

The chain links TRBV4-3 to TRBJ2-1, with 11 positions matching TRBD2. The CDR3 is 16 amino acids. Germline V gives CDR1 LGHNA, CDR2 YSLEER. V lost 3 bases and J lost 5; bases outside the gene matches: 6. In nucleotides, the CDR3 is TGCGCCAGCAGCCACTTAGCGGGGGGGATTAACAATGAGCAGTTCTTC. This translates into CASSHLAGGINNEQFF.

This clonotype appeared a few times. The rearrangement uses TRBV4-1 and TRBJ2-1; D possibly corresponds to TRBD1 (6 bases). The ends were cut back, 1 base at V and 5 bases at J, with 15 bases in the middle. Germline V lookup: CDR1 MGHRA, CDR2 YSYEKL. The CDR3 extends over 16 amino acids. The CDR3: CASSQGVGQGHNEQFF. The CDR3 coding sequence is TGCGCCAGCAGCCAAGGCGTAGGGCAGGGGCACAATGAGCAGTTCTTC.

This clonotype appeared a few times. The gene calls are TRBV7-2 and TRBJ2-2; D ambiguous. In germline, CDR1 is SGHTA, CDR2 FQGNSA. The CDR3 is 14 amino acids. V was pared by 1 base and J by 9 bases, with 12 bases between. The CDR3, as DNA: TGTGCCAGCAGCTTAGACTTGGGCATCTGGGAGCTGTTTTTT. Translation gives CASSLDLGIWELFF.